These 10 T cell receptor beta chains originate from one sample sequenced in a study of OX40 agonist ivuxolimab in advanced cancers. Libraries were prepared by immunoSEQ multiplex PCR; TCRdb keeps only in-frame clonotypes and omits some of them. The top ten hold around 1.6% of the sample, which has about 96,000 clones, less than 95% seen once. The material sequenced was CD4+ or CD8+ T cells sorted from blood, taken in a trial of the OX40 agonist ivuxolimab. These receptors all stem from an adult with an advanced solid tumor such as melanoma, head and neck, liver or kidney cancer.

The chain links TRBV5-4 to TRBJ2-6, with 9 bases aligning to TRBD1. The CDR3 loop spans 17 amino acids. In germline, CDR1 is SGHNT, CDR2 YYREEE (reference sequence). V shed 0 bases, J shed 4 bases, and the junction held 5 bases outside the gene matches. Here the CDR3 reads CASSLGGTGIGANVLTF. For the CDR3, the DNA is TGTGCCAGCAGCTTGGGGGGGACAGGGATAGGGGCCAACGTCCTGACTTTC.

The chain employs TRBV6-6 and TRBJ2-7, with D possibly called TRBD1 or TRBD2 (6 bases each). Trimming cost V 2 bases and J 9 bases, with 20 bases left between them. The germline V gene has CDR1 MNHNY and CDR2 SVGAGI (reference sequence). CDR3 length equals 15 residues. The CDR3 sequence is CASSYGQGSSGGQYF. CDR3 in DNA: TGTGCCAGCAGTTACGGGCAGGGGTCCTCCGGGGGGCAGTACTTC.

V usage is TRBV10-3 and J usage is TRBJ2-3, with 14 bases matching TRBD2. This CDR3 is 15 amino acids long. The junction had 7 bases not matched to a gene; V was cut back by 2 bases and J by 12 bases. Germline CDR1 ENHRY, CDR2 SYGVKD. The CDR3 loop reads CAISEGLGTSGSQYF. CDR3 in DNA: TGTGCCATCAGTGAGGGCCTCGGGACTAGCGGGAGTCAGTATTTT.

The V call is TRBV10-3, the J call TRBJ2-3, with TRBD2 matching over 9 bases. CDR3 length: 13 amino acids. Germline-derived CDR1 and CDR2 are ENHRY and SYGVKD. J was trimmed by 0 bases and V by 9 bases; bases with no gene match: 1. As DNA, the CDR3 is TGTGCCATTAGCGGGGGCAGCACAGATACGCAGTATTTT. Encoded protein: CAISGGSTDTQYF.

V and J are TRBV29-1 and TRBJ2-5; 7 bases agree with TRBD2. This CDR3 is 13 amino acids long. CDR1 is SQVTM, CDR2 ANQGSEA, per germline. V shed 3 bases and J 4 bases; nucleotides not matched to a gene: 5. DNA for the CDR3: TGCAGCGTTGATAGGACGGGGGGAGAGACCCAGTACTTC. This codes for CSVDRTGGETQYF.

This rearrangement joins TRBV10-3 to TRBJ2-7; D tentatively fits TRBD1 or TRBD2 (5 bases each). Looked up from germline, CDR1 is ENHRY and CDR2 is SYGVKD. The CDR3 sequence is 12 residues long. V lost 6 bases and J lost 2, with 8 bases in between. The CDR3 region is CAISRGAYEQYF. The CDR3 DNA sequence: TGTGCCATCAGCCGAGGGGCCTACGAGCAGTACTTC.

The V and J genes are TRBV5-1 and TRBJ2-3; 7 bases align to TRBD1. Germline V gene lookup returns CDR1 SGHRS and CDR2 YFSETQ. V shed 2 bases, J shed 3 bases, and the junction held 6 bases outside the gene matches. This CDR3 is built from 15 residues. CDR3 residues: CASSFEGARTDTQYF. In DNA form, the CDR3 reads TGCGCCAGCAGCTTTGAGGGGGCGAGAACAGATACGCAGTATTTT.

This clone appeared a single time. The J gene is TRBJ1-2, the V gene TRBV6-1; tentatively, D is TRBD1 (5 bases). V shed 2 bases and J shed 4 bases, with 11 bases lying between them. The CDR3 consists of 14 residues. In germline, CDR1 is MNHNS, CDR2 SASEGT. The chain's CDR3 is CASSEIQGIYGYTF. As DNA, the CDR3 is TGTGCCAGCAGTGAAATTCAGGGTATCTATGGCTACACCTTC.

This clone was recorded once. The chain is built from TRBV29-1 and TRBJ1-5, with D possibly TRBD1 on 6 matching bases. Germline lookup yields CDR1 SQVTM and CDR2 ANQGSEA. The CDR3 totals 13 residues. The ends were cut back, 6 bases at V and 6 bases at J, with 15 bases in the middle. Here the CDR3 DNA reads TGCAGCGTGGGGGGGGGCTATGGTCAGCCCCAGCATTTT. Translation gives CSVGGGYGQPQHF.

The chain couples TRBV18 to TRBJ2-6; unclear D gene. CDR3 length equals 17 residues. Per germline, CDR1 KGHSH and CDR2 LQKENI. V lost 4 bases and J lost 0, with 13 bases in between. The CDR3 DNA reads as TGTGCCAGCTCACGCTCCCTGGGGAACTCTGGGGCCAACGTCCTGACTTTC. Translation gives CASSRSLGNSGANVLTF.